The entry below describes one T cell receptor beta chain. Its antigen remains unidentified. The ends were cut back, 5 bases at V and 8 bases at J, with 21 bases in the middle. The CDR3 has 16 residues. From germline, CDR1 is MNHEY and CDR2 SMNVEV (reference sequence). Each CDR3 protein is one row after TCRdb ran MiXCR on the reads. The repertoire holds under 450,000 distinct CDR3 sequences, with about a third as singletons. This sample is part of a study of T cell repertoires in cytomegalovirus infection. Study-level background: Matching HLA type, along with CMV infection, was indicated by public TCR beta signatures.

The chain recombines TRBV27 with TRBJ1-4; TRBD1 might be the D (5 bases). This TCR derives from a human donor in good health (CMV status not recorded). Some clones in this sample may be carry-over from other donors' samples. Sequences were derived from cultured PBMCs, sampled from culture after CMV antigen stimulation. In DNA, the CDR3 is TGTGCCAGCAGTAAGCTGCAGGGTTTCGAGCGGGAAAAACTGTTTTTT. It is translated as CASSKLQGFEREKLFF. Together with reference TRBV27 and TRBJ1-4, the CDR3 gives the full variable domain: EAQVTQNPRYLITVTGKKLTVTCSQNMNHEYMSWYRQDPGLGLRQIYYSMNVEVTDKGDVPEGYKVSRKEKRNFPLILESPSPNQTSLYFCASSKLQGFEREKLFFGSGTQLSVL.